The T cell receptor gamma chain under discussion was sequenced for a study of γδ T cells in repeated Plasmodium falciparum infection. Vgamma9/Vdelta2+ and Vdelta2-negative gammadelta T cells were flow-sorted from PBMC for bulk sequencing. Trimming removed 2 bases from V and 16 bases from J; junction bases left unmatched: 20. The germline V gene encodes CDR1 EGSNGY and CDR2 YDSYNSKV. The CDR3 consists of 14 residues. This clone was recorded at least ten times. TCRdb has a much larger clone's protein, which differs at residue 11 from the translation of this DNA, likely because of a read error; what is shown is the protein translated from the DNA. TCRdb fed the multiplex PCR reads into CATT to redo clone calling. The sample lists more than 20,000 gamma-chain clones; 2.5% to 3.5% were seen once.

The rearrangement joins TRGV2 to TRGJ1 or TRGJ2. The sequenced sample consisted of gamma-delta T cells from blood. This sequence was found in a pool of human donors (malaria-infected and uninfected, not separated). The CDR3 coding sequence is TGTGCCACCTGGGACGCATACGTTAAAGGCTGTCAGCTCTTT. Its translation: CATWDAYVKGCQLF.